These 9 T cell receptor beta chains originate from one sample sequenced in a study of T cell responses to AZD1222 COVID-19 vaccine. Repertoires were generated with immunoSEQ multiplex PCR, while TCRdb's copy carries only in-frame clones and drops some. The sample lists about 150,000 clones; 88% were seen once. Sample: peripheral blood, taken on day 0 of AZD1222 vaccination. These receptor sequences come from an adult in good health.

The chain employs TRBV10-3 and TRBJ1-1; TRBD1 might be the D (5 bases). The CDR3 loop spans 13 amino acids. V lost 6 bases and J 3 bases, leaving 11 bases between the germline ends. Germline assignment: CDR1 ENHRY and CDR2 SYGVKD. The CDR3 loop reads CAIRQQVDTEAFF. The CDR3 DNA sequence: TGTGCCATCAGGCAACAGGTGGACACTGAAGCTTTCTTT.

In regard to this clone: The junction departs from germline at one end; a sequencing error may be responsible. The chain joins TRBV7-2 to TRBJ2-2, with 14 positions matching TRBD2. CDR3 length equals 16 residues. Germline V gene sequence: CDR1 SGHTA, CDR2 FQGNSA. The CDR3 protein is CASSFTTSGGAGELFF. The DNA for the CDR3 is TGTGCCAGCAGCTTCACGACTAGCGGGGGGGCCGGTGAGCTGTTTTTT.

On this clone: Other DNA sequences in this sample translate to the same CDR3. The chain uses TRBV7-2 and TRBJ1-5; maybe TRBD1 (5 bases). This CDR3 has 15 amino acids. CDR1 and CDR2 (germline): SGHTA, FQGNSA. The V end lost 5 bases, the J end lost 0 bases, and 11 bases lay between the germline ends. As DNA, the CDR3 is TGTGCCAGCAGCCCCGACAGAAATAGCAATCAGCCCCAGCATTTT. This translates into CASSPDRNSNQPQHF.

The gene calls are TRBV6-5 and TRBJ1-4; D not resolved. Germline V gene data show CDR1 as MNHEY and CDR2 as SVGAGI. Trimming cost V 5 bases and J 3 bases, with 10 bases left between them. The CDR3 is 14 amino acids. The CDR3 here is CASSLIAANEKLFF. CDR3 coding DNA: TGTGCCAGCAGTCTCATTGCGGCTAATGAAAAACTGTTTTTT.

The chain recombines TRBV7-2 with TRBJ2-7; TRBD2 agrees at 9 bases. The ends lost 6 bases at V and 7 bases at J; junction bases unmatched: 10. The CDR3 consists of 14 residues. The V gene's germline CDR1 is SGHTA and CDR2 FQGNSA. The DNA for the CDR3 is TGTGCCAGCAGGAAACTAGCGGGCGGAGGGGAGCAGTACTTC. It translates to CASRKLAGGGEQYF.

The chain links TRBV10-3 to TRBJ2-5; 10 bases agree with TRBD1. The germline V gene has CDR1 ENHRY and CDR2 SYGVKD. Trimming at V came to 2 bases and at J to 2 bases, leaving 2 bases not matched to a gene. The CDR3 spans 15 residues. Here the CDR3 DNA reads TGTGCCATCAGTGAGCCGGGACAGGGGCAAGAGACCCAGTACTTC. Amino acid sequence: CAISEPGQGQETQYF.

V is TRBV4-3 and J is TRBJ1-4, with D possibly being TRBD1 (6 bases). The germline V and J ends were trimmed by 0 bases and 8 bases, with 19 bases remaining between them. Germline-derived CDR1 and CDR2 are LGHNA and YSLEER. The CDR3 spans 17 residues. The CDR3 loop reads CASSQEAGPRGGEKLFF. Written as DNA, the CDR3 is TGCGCCAGCAGCCAAGAAGCCGGCCCCAGGGGAGGAGAAAAACTGTTTTTT.

This chain connects TRBV5-1 to TRBJ2-2; no reliable D call. The germline V and J ends were trimmed by 0 bases and 2 bases, with 2 bases remaining between them. From germline, CDR1 is SGHRS and CDR2 YFSETQ. The CDR3 totals 13 residues. CDR3 region: CASSLDNTGELFF. The DNA of the CDR3 is TGCGCCAGCAGCTTGGACAACACCGGGGAGCTGTTTTTT.

The chain uses TRBV6-5 and TRBJ1-6; D unresolved. CDR1 is MNHEY and CDR2 is SVGAGI in the germline V gene. The CDR3 runs to 15 residues. V lost 2 bases and J 4 bases, leaving 9 bases between the germline ends. The CDR3 reads CASSYGQDYNSPLHF. CDR3 coding DNA: TGTGCCAGCAGTTACGGGCAGGATTATAATTCACCCCTCCACTTT.